The subject of this entry is one TCR delta chain. The target antigen is unknown. Translating this DNA gives a protein that differs at residue 12 from the TCRdb one, which belongs to a much larger clone; a read error is likely, and the protein shown is this translation. Between the trimmed V and J ends, which lost 1 base and 0 bases, there was a span of 30 bases. The CDR3 runs to 22 residues. Per germline, CDR1 TSWWSYY and CDR2 QGS. TCRdb reran clone calling via CATT on the multiplex PCR reads. The sample holds 85,000 to 100,000 delta-chain clones, approximately 0.96% seen once. This sample was taken from a study of γδ T cells in repeated Plasmodium falciparum infection. Study information: Four controlled malaria infections with P. falciparum NF54 spanned about 640 days. Points from the study as a whole: Over time and infection, Vgamma9/Vdelta2+ repertoires remained highly stable and polyclonal.

Vgamma9/Vdelta2+ and Vdelta2-negative gammadelta T cells were flow-sorted from PBMC for bulk sequencing. This receptor was obtained from a pool of human donors (malaria-infected and uninfected, not separated). This chain uses TRDV1 with TRDJ1, with a tentative D call TRDD2 (9 bases). Sequencing was performed on gamma-delta T cells from blood. For the CDR3, the DNA is TGTGCTCTTGGGGAACCAACCTTCCTACCCTCCCACTACTGGGGGTACACCGATAAACTCATCTTT. Its translation: CALGEPTFLPSHYWGYTDKLIF.